Given below is one T cell receptor beta chain in context. The data are from a study of blood T cell repertoires in COVID-19. The CDR3 consists of 14 residues. V lost 5 bases and J lost 4, with 11 bases in between. CDR1 and CDR2 from the germline V gene are MRHNA and SNTAGT. As handled by the study authors: How many nucleated cells were present was estimated from reference gene primer amplification. Data came from immunoSEQ multiplex PCR; TCRdb stores just in-frame clones and leaves some out. V and J calls and clone size are those listed in that table; D and trimming were worked out from the DNA. The sample holds 360,000 or so clones; nearly 90% are singletons and the top ten take about 6.8%.

Sequencing was done on a sample of peripheral blood. The sequence came from a man between 18 and 29 years old with active or convalescent COVID-19. The chain has TRBV6-4 and TRBJ2-2; D might be TRBD2 (6 bases). The CDR3 DNA is TGTGCCAGCAGTCCGGGGGATCTCACCGGGGAGCTGTTTTTT. This codes for CASSPGDLTGELFF.